This entry is about one TCR beta chain. Its antigen is still unknown. Germline loops: CDR1 MDHEN, CDR2 SYDVKM. The CDR3 is 13 amino acids. Trimming stripped 4 bases from V and 5 bases from J, with 10 bases between. The data are from a study of cytomegalovirus exposure and HLA in healthy donors. Study-level findings and limits: High sensitivity and specificity were reportedly achieved when the classifier diagnosed cytomegalovirus status.

The study ran its PCR with 60 Vbeta and 13 Jbeta primers. Measured with immunoSEQ multiplex PCR; TCRdb has only the in-frame clones, and not every one. The table shows more than 150,000 clones, with roughly 77% occurring only once. The rearrangement joins TRBV28 to TRBJ2-3, with no clear D. This sequence was found in a woman between 40 and 55 years old in good health and CMV-seropositive. Sequencing input: PBMCs. The CDR3 sequence is CASSSPPGDTQYF. The CDR3 bases are TGTGCCAGCAGTTCCCCGCCGGGAGATACGCAGTATTTT.